A selection of T cell receptor beta chains follows, all from one sample in a study of breast tumors, draining lymph nodes, adjacent tissues. TCRdb re-called the multiplex PCR reads with MiXCR, one entry per CDR3 protein. This repertoire shows around 130,000 distinct CDR3 sequences, approximately 32% found once; its top ten account for under 2.5%. The specimen was axillary lymph node tissue. These receptors all come from a female donor with breast cancer. Some clones in this sample may be carry-over from other donors' samples. The CDR3 runs from the conserved cysteine through the conserved F or W. A D gene is named only where the DNA matches it firmly. The size entry is marked missing in some rows and otherwise reads once, few, many or a size class.

j_gene | v_gene | abundance | d_gene | CDR3nt | CDR3aa
TRBJ2-1 | TRBV5-5 | . | TRBD2 | TGTGCCAGCAGCCCCGGAGGACTAGCGGGGACTTCCAATGAGCAGTTCTTC | CASSPGGLAGTSNEQFF
TRBJ2-3 | TRBV7-3 | many | . | TGTGCCAGCAGCCCTGGGACTCTCACAGATACGCAGTATTTT | CASSPGTLTDTQYF
TRBJ2-5 | TRBV28 | . | TRBD2 | TGTGCCAGCAGGGGGGGGGCACCGGGACTAGCGGGGGGCGGAGAGACCCAGTACTTC | CASRGGAPGLAGGGETQYF
TRBJ2-5 | TRBV6-5 | . | . | TGTGCCAGCAGTCACGGGGACTTCCCGCGAATGCAGACCCAGTACTTC | CASSHGDFPRMQTQYF
TRBJ1-2 | TRBV7-3 | . | TRBD1 | TGTGCCAGCAGCTTAAACCCTTCTCGACAGGGGGCGATTGGCTACACCTTC | CASSLNPSRQGAIGYTF
TRBJ1-1 | TRBV2 | few | TRBD1 | TGTGCCAGCAGAGGACAGGGTTACACTGAAGCTTTCTTT | CASRGQGYTEAFF
TRBJ1-6 | TRBV6-1 | . | . | TGTGCCAGCAGTGAACGGGGGCAGGGGTTTAATTCACCCCTCCACTTT | CASSERGQGFNSPLHF
TRBJ1-4 | TRBV4-1 | many | TRBD1 | TGCGCCAGCAGCCTGCTTTGGGGACAGGGGGAGGAAAAACTGTTTTTT | CASSLLWGQGEEKLFF
TRBJ2-3 | TRBV30 | few | . | TGTGCCTGGAGTGGGGGCACAGATACGCAGTATTTT | CAWSGGTDTQYF
TRBJ2-7 | TRBV7-6 | once | . | TGTGCCAGCAGTGACGGGGGGCCCGTCTTGGAGCAGTACTTC | CASSDGGPVLEQYF
TRBJ1-2 | TRBV12-3/TRBV12-4 | . | . | TGTGCCAGCAGCCCCGGGATGGGCTACACCTTC | CASSPGMGYTF
TRBJ2-1 | TRBV12-3/TRBV12-4 | many | TRBD2 | TGTGCCAGCAGTCGCCTCGGGGTAGCGGGGGCCTACAATGAGCAGTTCTTC | CASSRLGVAGAYNEQFF
TRBJ2-1 | TRBV7-9 | many | . | TGTGCCAGCAGCCTCGGGACAACCAGCAATGAGCAGTTCTTC | CASSLGTTSNEQFF
TRBJ1-4 | TRBV3-1 | many | . | TGTGCCAGCAGCCAAGCAGGGGATAATGAAAAACTGTTTTTT | CASSQAGDNEKLFF
TRBJ1-3 | TRBV3-1 | many | . | TGTGCCAGCAGCCAAGAATCCGGAAACACCATATATTTT | CASSQESGNTIYF
TRBJ2-5 | TRBV5-1 | many | TRBD2 | TGCGCCAGCAGCTTAGGGGTAGCGGGGGCCCGGGTGGAGACCCAGTACTTC | CASSLGVAGARVETQYF
TRBJ2-1 | TRBV7-9 | . | . | TGTGCCAGCAGCTTGATGGCGGGCCTCAATGAGCAGTTCTTC | CASSLMAGLNEQFF
TRBJ2-2 | TRBV12-3/TRBV12-4 | many | TRBD1 | TGTGCCAGCAGTTTGACAGGGGGGACCGGGGAGCTGTTTTTT | CASSLTGGTGELFF
TRBJ1-2 | TRBV3-1 | many | . | TGTGCCAGCAGCCATTTTCGGCAGGGTAACTATGGCTACACCTTC | CASSHFRQGNYGYTF
TRBJ2-7 | TRBV10-3 | many | TRBD2 | TGTGCCATCTTAAGCGGGACCTCCTACGAGCAGTACTTC | CAILSGTSYEQYF
TRBJ2-7 | TRBV30 | . | TRBD2 | TGTGCCCGGGCAGGGTCCGAGCGGGGCCAGCTGTACTTC | CARAGSERGQLYF
TRBJ1-4 | TRBV11-2 | many | . | TGTGCCAGCAGCTTCAGGGTTGGGGAAAAACTGTTTTTT | CASSFRVGEKLFF
TRBJ1-1 | TRBV12-3/TRBV12-4 | . | . | TGTGCCAGCATTATCAGGGGGAACACTGAAGCTTTCTTT | CASIIRGNTEAFF
TRBJ2-7 | TRBV5-1 | many | TRBD1 | TGCGCCAGCAGATTAGGGTCAGGGACAGGCGAGCAGTACTTC | CASRLGSGTGEQYF